This T cell receptor beta chain was found in a study of vaccination and CD4 T cells after COVID-19. V dropped 4 bases and J dropped 5 bases, with 12 bases sitting between them. Germline V gives CDR1 SGHVS, CDR2 FQNEAQ. The CDR3 contains 15 residues. This clonotype turned up a few times. What it binds is unknown. Regarding treatment: roughly nine-day PBMC culture with coronavirus spike peptide pools or control peptides (ViraFEST assay). An Oncomine TCR Beta short-read assay was used to sequence the DNA from cultured CD4+ T cells. MiXCR, applied by TCRdb to the PCR reads, yields one record per CDR3 protein. The sample includes 20,000 or so distinct CDR3 sequences, 44% of them seen just once.

The rearrangement joins TRBV7-8 to TRBJ1-6; no clear D. Source: CD4+ T cells from blood, cultured in vitro, taken before SARS-CoV-2 vaccination. This clonotype originated in a human donor who had recovered from COVID-19. The CDR3 bases are TGTGCCAGCAGCTCCCAGAGGGCGAATAATTCACCCCTCCACTTT. This gives the protein CASSSQRANNSPLHF.